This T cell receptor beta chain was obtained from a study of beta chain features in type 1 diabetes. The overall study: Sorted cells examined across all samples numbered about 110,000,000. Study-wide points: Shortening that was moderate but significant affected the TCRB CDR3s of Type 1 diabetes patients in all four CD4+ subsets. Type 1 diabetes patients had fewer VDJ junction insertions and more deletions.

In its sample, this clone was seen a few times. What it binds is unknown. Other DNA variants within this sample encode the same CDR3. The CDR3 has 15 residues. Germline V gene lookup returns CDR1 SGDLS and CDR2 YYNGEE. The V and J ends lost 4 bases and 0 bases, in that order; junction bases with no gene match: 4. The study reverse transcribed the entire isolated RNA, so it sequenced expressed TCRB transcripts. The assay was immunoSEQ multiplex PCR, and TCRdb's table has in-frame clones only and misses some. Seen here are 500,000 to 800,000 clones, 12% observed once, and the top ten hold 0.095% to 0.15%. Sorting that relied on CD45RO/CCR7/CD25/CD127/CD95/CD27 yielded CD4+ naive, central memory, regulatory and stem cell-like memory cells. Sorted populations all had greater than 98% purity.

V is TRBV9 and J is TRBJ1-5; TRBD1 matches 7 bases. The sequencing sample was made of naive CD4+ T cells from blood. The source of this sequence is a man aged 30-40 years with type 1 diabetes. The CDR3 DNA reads TGTGCCAGCAGCCCGACAGGGCATAGCAATCAGCCCCAGCATTTT. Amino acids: CASSPTGHSNQPQHF.